This is a list of T cell receptor beta chains from one sample in a study of cytomegalovirus exposure and HLA in healthy donors. Generated by immunoSEQ multiplex PCR, the TCRdb table keeps only in-frame clones and is missing some. The sample carries about 130,000 clones, roughly 80% recorded once. Sample: PBMCs. The receptors come from a woman in her 40s in good health and CMV-seropositive. The CDR3 runs from the conserved cysteine through the conserved F or W. The order of the fields is V gene, D gene, clone size, J gene, CDR3 DNA, CDR3 protein. The D gene is left open where the match is weak. Clone size is not always given. Where it is, it says once, few, many or a class for expanded clones.

TRBV5-4	-	-	TRBJ2-3	TGTGCCAGCAGCCTCGGGGATACGCAGTATTTT	CASSLGDTQYF
TRBV2	-	-	TRBJ1-2	TGTGCCAGCAGTGAAAGCCGGCTTCTGGGGGGGGAATATGGCTACACCTTC	CASSESRLLGGEYGYTF
TRBV5-6	-	-	TRBJ2-7	TGTGCCAGCAGCGGAACTAAGGGGGTCGAGCAGTACTTC	CASSGTKGVEQYF
TRBV10-3	TRBD1	-	TRBJ1-2	TGTGCCATCAGTGAGATGGGGGACAGCGTCGGCTACACCTTC	CAISEMGDSVGYTF
TRBV27	TRBD1	few	TRBJ1-6	TGTGCCAGCAGTTTACGCAGGGGGAATTCACCCCTCCACTTT	CASSLRRGNSPLHF
TRBV19	TRBD1	-	TRBJ1-1	TGTGCCAGTAGTGTAAGACAGGGGGACACTGAAGCTTTCTTT	CASSVRQGDTEAFF
TRBV11-2	-	-	TRBJ2-5	TGTGCCAGCAGCTTAGACAGGGGCGGCGAGACCCAGTACTTC	CASSLDRGGETQYF
TRBV4-3	TRBD1	-	TRBJ2-7	TGCGCCAGCAGCCAGGAGGCCGGGACAGGGGGCTCCTACGAGCAGTACTTC	CASSQEAGTGGSYEQYF
TRBV10-1	TRBD1	-	TRBJ1-5	TGCGCCAGCAGTGCTTACTCCGGGACAGGGGGTCAGCCCCAGCATTTT	CASSAYSGTGGQPQHF
TRBV29-1	TRBD1	few	TRBJ1-1	TGCAGCGCGGAAGGGACAGGGGGCTTCAGTACTGAAGCTTTCTTT	CSAEGTGGFSTEAFF
TRBV11-3	-	-	TRBJ2-7	TGTGCCAGCAGCCTGGGGGAGGCCGAGCAGTACTTC	CASSLGEAEQYF
TRBV7-8	-	once	TRBJ2-1	TGTGCCAGCAGCTTAACAGGGCCCTACAATGAGCAGTTCTTC	CASSLTGPYNEQFF
TRBV18	-	-	TRBJ1-2	TGTGCCAGCTCACCAGGAGAGGACTATGGCTACACCTTC	CASSPGEDYGYTF
TRBV7-2	TRBD1	-	TRBJ1-2	TGTGCCAGCAGTGTTGGGACAGAGAACTATGGCTACACCTTC	CASSVGTENYGYTF
TRBV19	TRBD2	once	TRBJ2-7	TGTGCCAGTAGTATATACGGGAGGCGGGAGCAGTACTTC	CASSIYGRREQYF
TRBV7-9	TRBD2	-	TRBJ2-7	TGTGCCAGCAGCGTTAGCCAACTAGCGGGCTACGAGCAGTACTTC	CASSVSQLAGYEQYF
TRBV29-1	-	-	TRBJ1-1	TGCAGCGTTCTCCGGTCGGACACTGAAGCTTTCTTT	CSVLRSDTEAFF
TRBV18	-	-	TRBJ1-5	TGTGCCAGCTCACAAAGGGGAAATCAGCCCCAGCATTTT	CASSQRGNQPQHF
TRBV4-3	-	-	TRBJ1-3	TGCGCCAGCAGCCAAGCCCCCTTGGGAAACACCATATATTTT	CASSQAPLGNTIYF
TRBV5-4	TRBD1	few	TRBJ1-4	TGTGCCAGCAGCTTGGGTTCGGCAGGGGGTGAAAAACTGTTTTTT	CASSLGSAGGEKLFF
TRBV30	-	once	TRBJ2-1	TGTGCCTGGAAGCTTAGTAGTGAGCAGTTCTTC	CAWKLSSEQFF
TRBV2	-	-	TRBJ1-6	TGTGCCAGCAGTGAGGCTTCCTATAATTCACCCCTCCACTTT	CASSEASYNSPLHF
TRBV6-1	TRBD1	-	TRBJ1-2	TGTGCCAGCAGTGAAGTCGGAGGACAGGGCGGCTACACCTTC	CASSEVGGQGGYTF
TRBV6-5	-	-	TRBJ1-1	TGTGCCAGCAGCCGAACGGGGGGCACTGAAGCTTTCTTT	CASSRTGGTEAFF
TRBV27	-	-	TRBJ1-2	TGTGCCAGCAGCTCTACAGGGACCTATGGCTACACCTTC	CASSSTGTYGYTF
TRBV25-1	TRBD1	-	TRBJ1-6	TGTGCCAGCAGTGATTTTCGGACAGGGGGGAAGGGATCACCCCTCCACTTT	CASSDFRTGGKGSPLHF
TRBV11-1	TRBD2	-	TRBJ2-7	TGTGCCAGCAGCTCGATCTCAAACGGGGGGTACGAGCAGTACTTC	CASSSISNGGYEQYF
TRBV29-1	-	-	TRBJ1-2	TGCAGCGTTGAAGATACGGGGTTGGACTATGGCCACACCTTC	CSVEDTGLDYGHTF
TRBV7-9	TRBD2	-	TRBJ2-1	TGTGCCAGCAGTTCGACTAGCGGGAGCTCCTACAATGAGCAGTTCTTC	CASSSTSGSSYNEQFF
TRBV6-5	-	-	TRBJ2-1	TGTGCCAGCAGGCCCCGAGTTAGCTCCTACAATGAGCAGTTCTTC	CASRPRVSSYNEQFF
TRBV7-3	TRBD1	-	TRBJ1-2	TGTGCCAGCAGCTCCATGACAGGGCGGGTCGTTACCTTC	CASSSMTGRVVTF
TRBV2	-	few	TRBJ2-7	TGTGCCAGCAGTGAATCTAACTACGAGCAGTACTTC	CASSESNYEQYF
TRBV11-2	TRBD2	-	TRBJ2-3	TGTGCCAGCAGCATGACTAGCGGGGGGCGCACAGATACGCAGTATTTT	CASSMTSGGRTDTQYF
TRBV7-9	-	-	TRBJ2-7	TGTGCCAGCAGCTTAGTGCGGGGAGGCAACGAGCAGTACTTC	CASSLVRGGNEQYF
TRBV13	-	-	TRBJ2-7	TGTGCCAGCAGCTTAGGTCCCCTAGGTGGGACTCCCAACTCCTACGAGCAGTACTTC	CASSLGPLGGTPNSYEQYF
TRBV10-3	TRBD2	-	TRBJ2-1	TGTGCCATCAAGGGGTACGGGGGGTCCTACAATGAGCAGTTCTTC	CAIKGYGGSYNEQFF
TRBV5-4	TRBD2	-	TRBJ2-5	TGTGCCAGCAGCTTCCGACTAGCGGGAGATATGGAGACCCAGTACTTC	CASSFRLAGDMETQYF